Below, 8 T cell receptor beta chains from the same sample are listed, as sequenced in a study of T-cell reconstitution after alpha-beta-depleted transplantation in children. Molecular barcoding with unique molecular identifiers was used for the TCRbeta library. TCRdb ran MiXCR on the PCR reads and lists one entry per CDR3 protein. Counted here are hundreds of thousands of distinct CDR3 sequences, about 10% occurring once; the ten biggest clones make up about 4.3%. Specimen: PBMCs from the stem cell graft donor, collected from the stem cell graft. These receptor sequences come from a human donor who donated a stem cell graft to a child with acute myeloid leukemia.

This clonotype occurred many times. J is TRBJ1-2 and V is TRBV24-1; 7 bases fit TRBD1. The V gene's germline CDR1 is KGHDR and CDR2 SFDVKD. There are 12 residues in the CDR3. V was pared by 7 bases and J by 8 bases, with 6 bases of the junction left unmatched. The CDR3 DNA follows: TGTGCCACCAGCGGGGACAGTATAGGCTACACCTTC. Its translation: CATSGDSIGYTF.

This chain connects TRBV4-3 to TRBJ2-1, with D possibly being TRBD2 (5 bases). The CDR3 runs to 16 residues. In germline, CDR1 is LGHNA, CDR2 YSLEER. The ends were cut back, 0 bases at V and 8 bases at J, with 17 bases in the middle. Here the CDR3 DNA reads TGCGCCAGCAGCCAAGATCAAGGAGGACCCGGGGATGAGCAGTTCTTC. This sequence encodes CASSQDQGGPGDEQFF.

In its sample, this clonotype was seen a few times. The CDR3 DNA sequence: TGTGCCAGCAGCCCCTTTAGGGCGAACACCGGGGAGCTGTTTTTT. This gives the protein CASSPFRANTGELFF. The chain carries TRBV6-1 and TRBJ2-2; unclear D gene. V lost 6 bases and J lost 0, with 11 bases in between. This CDR3 contains 15 residues. Per germline, CDR1 MNHNS and CDR2 SASEGT.

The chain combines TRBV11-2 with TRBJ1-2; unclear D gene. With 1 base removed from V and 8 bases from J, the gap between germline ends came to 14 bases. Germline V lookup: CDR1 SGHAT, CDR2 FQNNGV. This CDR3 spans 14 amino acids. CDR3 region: CASSLVASAGGYTF. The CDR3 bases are TGTGCCAGCAGCTTAGTGGCGTCGGCGGGGGGCTACACCTTC.

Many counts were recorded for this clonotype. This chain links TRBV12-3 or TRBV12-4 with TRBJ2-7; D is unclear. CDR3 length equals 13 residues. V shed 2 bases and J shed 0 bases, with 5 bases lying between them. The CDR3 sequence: CASSLLSSYEQYF. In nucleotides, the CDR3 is TGTGCCAGCAGTTTATTAAGCTCCTACGAGCAGTACTTC.

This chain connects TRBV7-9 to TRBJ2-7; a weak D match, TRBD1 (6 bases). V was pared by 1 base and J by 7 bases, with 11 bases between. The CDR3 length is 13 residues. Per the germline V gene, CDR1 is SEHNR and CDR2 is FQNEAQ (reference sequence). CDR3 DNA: TGTGCCAGCAGCTTAGGAGGTCAGGGGGAGCAGTACTTC. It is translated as CASSLGGQGEQYF.

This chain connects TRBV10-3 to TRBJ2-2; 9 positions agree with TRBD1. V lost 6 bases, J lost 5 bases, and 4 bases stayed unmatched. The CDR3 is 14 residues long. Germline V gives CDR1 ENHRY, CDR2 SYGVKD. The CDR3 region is CAIRQGARTGELFF. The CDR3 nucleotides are TGTGCCATCAGACAGGGGGCGAGGACCGGGGAGCTGTTTTTT.

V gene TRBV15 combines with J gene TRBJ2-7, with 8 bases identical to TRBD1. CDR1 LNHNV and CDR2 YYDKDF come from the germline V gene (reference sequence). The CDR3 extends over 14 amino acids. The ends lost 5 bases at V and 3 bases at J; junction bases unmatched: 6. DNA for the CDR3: TGTGCCACCAGCCAAGGACAGGGAGGCTACGAGCAGTACTTC. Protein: CATSQGQGGYEQYF.